These 30 T cell receptor beta chains were all obtained from the same sample, sequenced in a study of blood T cell repertoires in COVID-19. The table came from immunoSEQ multiplex PCR; TCRdb's copy has only in-frame clones and leaves some out. The repertoire includes 350,000 or so clones, around 82% of them detected once, and 2.5% to 3% sits in the top ten. Source material: peripheral blood. These receptors came from a man younger than 40 with active or convalescent COVID-19.

V gene TRBV4-1 combines with J gene TRBJ1-6, with 7 bases identical to TRBD1. The CDR3 contains 15 residues. V was clipped by 11 bases and J by 0 bases; unmatched bases: 7. The germline V gene has CDR1 MGHRA and CDR2 YSYEKL. CDR3 coding DNA: TGCGCCGGGTCCAGGGGGAGCTCCTATAATTCACCCCTCCACTTT. It specifies CAGSRGSSYNSPLHF.

The gene calls are TRBV27 and TRBJ1-4; D may be TRBD1 (6 bases). CDR1 and CDR2 (germline): MNHEY, SMNVEV (reference sequence). The CDR3 sequence is 14 residues long. The germline V and J ends were trimmed by 2 bases and 8 bases, with 12 bases remaining between them. The CDR3 is CASSLTHQGEKLFF. In DNA, the CDR3 is TGTGCCAGCAGTTTAACACATCAGGGGGAAAAACTGTTTTTT.

The chain carries TRBV5-1 and TRBJ1-1; D is undetermined. Germline loops: CDR1 SGHRS, CDR2 YFSETQ. V lost 4 bases and J lost 5, with 15 bases in between. The CDR3 totals 14 residues. The CDR3 DNA reads as TGCGCCAGCAGCCGTACGCTAGGTCGGACTGAAGCTTTCTTT. Its translation is CASSRTLGRTEAFF.

The chain couples TRBV9 to TRBJ1-6; D remains ambiguous. Germline lookup yields CDR1 SGDLS and CDR2 YYNGEE. This CDR3 has 13 amino acids. V was cut by 1 base and J by 9 bases, with 8 bases left in between. The CDR3 sequence: CASSVTEGSPLHF. CDR3 DNA sequence: TGTGCCAGCAGCGTAACCGAGGGTTCACCCCTCCACTTT. Full variable domain (missing parts from reference TRBV9 and TRBJ1-6): DSGVTQTPKHLITATGQRVTLRCSPRSGDLSVYWYQQSLDQGLQFLIQYYNGEERAKGNILERFSAQQFPDLHSELNLSSLELGDSALYFCASSVTEGSPLHFGNGTRLTVT.

This clone was picked up one time. The chain employs TRBV25-1 and TRBJ1-2; no firm D call. V lost 3 bases and J lost 5, with 7 bases in between. The V gene's germline CDR1 is MGHDK and CDR2 SYGVNS. CDR3 length: 12 residues. Here the CDR3 DNA reads TGTGCCAGCAGTGAGCTCGGTTATGGCTACACCTTC. Protein sequence: CASSELGYGYTF.

The chain carries TRBV14 and TRBJ2-7; 13 bases agree with TRBD2. The germline V gene encodes CDR1 SGHDN and CDR2 FVKESK. Losses at the gene ends were 1 base for V and 3 bases for J; bases not matched to a gene: 3. The CDR3 has 16 residues. The CDR3 region is CASSQGGLAGLYEQYF. CDR3 sequence (DNA): TGTGCCAGCAGCCAAGGGGGACTAGCGGGACTCTACGAGCAGTACTTC.

The V call is TRBV10-3, the J call TRBJ1-4; TRBD1 matches 9 bases. CDR3 length equals 14 residues. From germline, CDR1 is ENHRY and CDR2 SYGVKD. V gave up 6 bases and J gave up 8 bases; unmatched junction bases: 7. The DNA of the CDR3 is TGTGCCATCAGCTGGGACAGGGAAAACGAAAAACTGTTTTTT. Its protein product is CAISWDRENEKLFF.

In this sample, this clone turned up once. The chain links TRBV29-1 to TRBJ1-1; D is perhaps TRBD1 (6 bases). The CDR3 runs to 12 residues. CDR1 and CDR2 from the germline V gene are SQVTM and ANQGSEA. The V end was cut by 4 bases, the J end by 6 bases, with 12 bases between. As DNA, the CDR3 is TGCAGCGTTGTTGGGGGCCCCGCTGAAGCTTTCTTT. This sequence encodes CSVVGGPAEAFF.

This rearrangement joins TRBV30 to TRBJ2-1, with 7 bases fitting TRBD1. This CDR3 has 14 amino acids. V lost 3 bases and J lost 5; bases outside the gene matches: 7. Germline V gene sequence: CDR1 GTSNPN, CDR2 SVGIG (reference sequence). This chain's CDR3 is CAWSRGQVDNEQFF. As DNA, the CDR3 is TGTGCCTGGAGCCGCGGACAGGTAGACAATGAGCAGTTCTTC. The full variable domain, rest sourced from reference TRBV30 and TRBJ2-1, is SQTIHQWPATLVQPVGSPLSLECTVEGTSNPNLYWYRQAAGRGLQLLFYSVGIGQISSEVPQNLSASRPQDRQFILSSKKLLLSDSGFYLCAWSRGQVDNEQFFGPGTRLTVL.

This chain joins TRBV2 and TRBJ2-7, with 8 bases that match TRBD2. The CDR3 loop spans 15 amino acids. CDR1 is SNHLY and CDR2 is FYNNEI in the germline V gene. With 5 bases clipped from V and 3 bases from J, the junction kept 9 bases outside the gene matches. In DNA form, the CDR3 reads TGTGCCAGCAGTACCGGGACTAGGACATTCTACGAGCAGTACTTC. Its translation: CASSTGTRTFYEQYF. The full variable domain, with the rest looked up from reference TRBV2 and TRBJ2-7, is EPEVTQTPSHQVTQMGQEVILRCVPISNHLYFYWYRQILGQKVEFLVSFYNNEISEKSEIFDDQFSVERPDGSNFTLKIRSTKLEDSAMYFCASSTGTRTFYEQYFGPGTRLTVT.

This chain joins TRBV12-3 or TRBV12-4 and TRBJ2-2; D is uncertain. V lost 7 bases and J lost 7, with 7 bases in between. This CDR3 comprises 11 residues. Here the CDR3 DNA reads TGTGCCAGCACCTCTGTCGGGGAGCTGTTTTTT. This translates into CASTSVGELFF.

The gene calls are TRBV3-1 (or the pseudogene TRBV3-2) and TRBJ2-2; D not resolved. The CDR3 length is 16 residues. Looked up from germline, CDR1 is LGHDT and CDR2 is YNNKEL (reference sequence). Trimming took off 4 bases at V and 0 bases at J, with 12 bases between the two ends. The CDR3 reads CASSRGVPANTGELFF. The CDR3 DNA reads TGTGCCAGCAGCCGCGGTGTCCCCGCGAACACCGGGGAGCTGTTTTTT.

This rearrangement joins TRBV5-6 to TRBJ2-2; D possibly corresponds to TRBD1 (5 bases). The V gene's germline CDR1 is SGHDT and CDR2 YYEEEE. The CDR3 is made up of 17 amino acids. V shed 0 bases and J shed 3 bases, with 15 bases lying between them. The CDR3 DNA follows: TGTGCCAGCAGCTTGGTATCAGGGTTACTTCACACCGGGGAGCTGTTTTTT. Its protein is CASSLVSGLLHTGELFF.

A word on this clone: This specimen includes other DNA sequences encoding the same CDR3. The J gene is TRBJ1-5, the V gene TRBV30; TRBD1 matches at 8 bases. CDR1 is GTSNPN and CDR2 is SVGIG in the germline V gene (reference sequence). The CDR3 has 15 amino acids. The V and J ends lost 0 bases and 4 bases, in that order; junction bases with no gene match: 5. The CDR3 nucleotides read TGTGCCTGGAGTGTGGGGACAGGAAGAAATCAGCCCCAGCATTTT. Protein product: CAWSVGTGRNQPQHF.

The genes are TRBV12-3 or TRBV12-4 and TRBJ1-1; D possibly corresponds to TRBD1 (5 bases). The CDR3 extends over 12 amino acids. Deletions cut 3 bases from V and 5 bases from J, with 7 bases between. CDR3 sequence: CASSFGGTEAFF. In DNA, the CDR3 is TGTGCCAGCAGTTTCGGGGGGACTGAAGCTTTCTTT.

The chain has TRBV7-3 and TRBJ2-7; 8 nucleotides line up with TRBD1. Losses at the gene ends were 5 bases for V and 3 bases for J; bases not matched to a gene: 9. Germline V gene data show CDR1 as SGHTA and CDR2 as FQGTGA. The length of the CDR3 is 15 residues. The CDR3 DNA reads TGTGCCAGCAGCCCTGGCTCCGGGACAGGCTACGAGCAGTACTTC. This codes for CASSPGSGTGYEQYF. Complete variable domain (other parts from reference TRBV7-3 and TRBJ2-7): GAGVSQTPSNKVTEKGKYVELRCDPISGHTALYWYRQSLGQGPEFLIYFQGTGAADDSGLPNDRFFAVRPEGSVSTLKIQRTERGDSAVYLCASSPGSGTGYEQYFGPGTRLTVT.

The rearrangement uses TRBV10-3 and TRBJ1-5; 7 bases are a match to TRBD1. Germline V gene data show CDR1 as ENHRY and CDR2 as SYGVKD. This CDR3 comprises 13 residues. Trimming took 11 bases from V and 3 from J; bases not matched to a gene: 7. This CDR3 reads CAVRDRDNQPQHF. In DNA form, the CDR3 reads TGTGCCGTCCGGGACAGAGACAATCAGCCCCAGCATTTT.

The rearrangement uses TRBV9 and TRBJ2-3, with 9 bases identical to TRBD2. Germline trimming cut 3 bases from V and 1 base from J; bases unmatched to any gene: 6. The CDR3 covers 16 residues. Per germline, CDR1 SGDLS and CDR2 YYNGEE. CDR3 bases: TGTGCCAGCAGCGCGAGTAGCGGGAGCGGCACAGATACGCAGTATTTT. This translates into CASSASSGSGTDTQYF. Full variable domain (outside the CDR3, taken from reference TRBV9 and TRBJ2-3): DSGVTQTPKHLITATGQRVTLRCSPRSGDLSVYWYQQSLDQGLQFLIQYYNGEERAKGNILERFSAQQFPDLHSELNLSSLELGDSALYFCASSASSGSGTDTQYFGPGTRLTVL.

V is TRBV5-6 and J is TRBJ2-1; 8 nucleotides line up with TRBD1. Germline V gene data show CDR1 as SGHDT and CDR2 as YYEEEE. This CDR3 has 16 amino acids. The V gene end was trimmed by 4 bases and the J gene end by 0 bases; junction bases not matched to a gene: 6. CDR3 in DNA: TGTGCCAGCAGCACATGGACAGGGAGCTCCTACAATGAGCAGTTCTTC. This translates into CASSTWTGSSYNEQFF.

The chain has TRBV4-1 and TRBJ2-1; the match to TRBD1 covers 11 bases. Trimming cost V 6 bases and J 7 bases; bases outside gene matches: 2. The CDR3 sequence is 13 residues long. The germline CDR1 and CDR2 sequences are MGHRA and YSYEKL. The CDR3 DNA reads TGCGCCAGCAGTGGACAGGGGGCTAATGAGCAGTTCTTC. Its translation: CASSGQGANEQFF.

This rearrangement joins TRBV7-8 to TRBJ1-4; unclear D gene. Per the germline V gene, CDR1 is SGHVS and CDR2 is FQNEAQ. V lost 5 bases, J lost 2 bases, and 12 bases lay in between. This CDR3 has 15 amino acids. DNA for the CDR3: TGTGCCAGCAGCAACCGGGGATCCACTAATGAAAAACTGTTTTTT. Translated, it gives CASSNRGSTNEKLFF.

The chain has TRBV11-2 and TRBJ2-1; D is uncertain. CDR1 and CDR2 (germline): SGHAT, FQNNGV. The length of the CDR3 is 15 residues. V lost 1 base and J 2 bases, leaving 9 bases between the germline ends. The CDR3 coding sequence is TGTGCCAGCAGCTTAGTCGGTCTGGCCTACAATGAGCAGTTCTTC. Its translation is CASSLVGLAYNEQFF.

The J gene is TRBJ1-2, the V gene TRBV10-3; TRBD1 matches at 10 bases. The germline V gene has CDR1 ENHRY and CDR2 SYGVKD. The V and J ends lost 8 bases and 3 bases, in that order; junction bases with no gene match: 3. The CDR3 has 13 amino acids. The CDR3 coding sequence is TGTGCCATCGGCGGACAGGGGGACTATGGCTACACCTTC. Amino acids: CAIGGQGDYGYTF.

This sequence joins TRBV25-1 and TRBJ2-3; D is perhaps TRBD2 (6 bases). This CDR3 has 15 residues. CDR1 is MGHDK and CDR2 is SYGVNS in the germline V gene. V lost 2 bases and J lost 0, with 9 bases in between. The DNA for the CDR3 is TGTGCCAGCAGTGAAGGGAGCGGGAGCACAGATACGCAGTATTTT. Translation: CASSEGSGSTDTQYF. The variable domain in full, with the rest retrieved from reference TRBV25-1 and TRBJ2-3, is EADIYQTPRYLVIGTGKKITLECSQTMGHDKMYWYQQDPGMELHLIHYSYGVNSTEKGDLSSESTVSRIRTEHFPLTLESARPSHTSQYLCASSEGSGSTDTQYFGPGTRLTVL.

The chain uses TRBV7-8 and TRBJ1-5; D not resolved. The V end lost 3 bases, the J end lost 0 bases, and 12 bases lay between the germline ends. Germline CDR1 reads SGHVS; CDR2 reads FQNEAQ. CDR3 length equals 16 residues. CDR3 residues: CASSFGVEFSNQPQHF. For the CDR3, the DNA is TGTGCCAGCAGCTTCGGGGTGGAGTTTAGCAATCAGCCCCAGCATTTT.

The chain employs TRBV28 and TRBJ2-1; TRBD2 agrees at 14 bases. Per the germline V gene, CDR1 is MDHEN and CDR2 is SYDVKM. The CDR3 covers 15 residues. The J segment lost 7 bases and the V segment lost 5 bases, leaving 4 bases of the junction unmatched. This CDR3 is CASSARLAGGNEQFF. CDR3 nucleotide sequence: TGTGCCAGCAGTGCCCGACTAGCGGGAGGGAATGAGCAGTTCTTC.

The chain has TRBV11-2 and TRBJ2-3; TRBD2 aligns across 12 bases. The CDR3 loop spans 16 amino acids. Germline V gene lookup returns CDR1 SGHAT and CDR2 FQNNGV. V was pared by 5 bases and J by 6 bases, with 9 bases of the junction left unmatched. The CDR3 coding sequence is TGTGCCAGCAGCCCCGCTCTAGCGGGAGGGCCGGATACGCAGTATTTT. This codes for CASSPALAGGPDTQYF.

The V call is TRBV28, the J call TRBJ1-6, with D perhaps matching TRBD1 (5 bases). The germline V gene has CDR1 MDHEN and CDR2 SYDVKM. V lost 3 bases and J lost 0, with 12 bases in between. The CDR3 is made up of 17 amino acids. The CDR3 reads CASSFRVGSSYNSPLHF. CDR3 coding DNA: TGTGCCAGCAGTTTCAGGGTCGGGAGCTCCTATAATTCACCCCTCCACTTT.

CDR3 sequence: CASRGGASNTGELFF. The CDR3 DNA reads TGTGCCAGCAGGGGTGGGGCCTCGAACACCGGGGAGCTGTTTTTT. This chain links TRBV6-5 with TRBJ2-2; D is possibly TRBD1 (5 bases). The ends were cut back, 6 bases at V and 0 bases at J, with 11 bases in the middle. The CDR3 length is 15 residues. Germline lookup yields CDR1 MNHEY and CDR2 SVGAGI.

This chain joins TRBV30 and TRBJ2-5; the match to TRBD2 covers 7 bases. CDR3 length: 13 residues. Looked up from germline, CDR1 is GTSNPN and CDR2 is SVGIG (reference sequence). Trimming removed 8 bases from V and 3 bases from J; junction bases left unmatched: 9. The DNA of the CDR3 is TGTGCCCGAATGTCTAGCGGTGAAGAGACCCAGTACTTC. Translated, it gives CARMSSGEETQYF.